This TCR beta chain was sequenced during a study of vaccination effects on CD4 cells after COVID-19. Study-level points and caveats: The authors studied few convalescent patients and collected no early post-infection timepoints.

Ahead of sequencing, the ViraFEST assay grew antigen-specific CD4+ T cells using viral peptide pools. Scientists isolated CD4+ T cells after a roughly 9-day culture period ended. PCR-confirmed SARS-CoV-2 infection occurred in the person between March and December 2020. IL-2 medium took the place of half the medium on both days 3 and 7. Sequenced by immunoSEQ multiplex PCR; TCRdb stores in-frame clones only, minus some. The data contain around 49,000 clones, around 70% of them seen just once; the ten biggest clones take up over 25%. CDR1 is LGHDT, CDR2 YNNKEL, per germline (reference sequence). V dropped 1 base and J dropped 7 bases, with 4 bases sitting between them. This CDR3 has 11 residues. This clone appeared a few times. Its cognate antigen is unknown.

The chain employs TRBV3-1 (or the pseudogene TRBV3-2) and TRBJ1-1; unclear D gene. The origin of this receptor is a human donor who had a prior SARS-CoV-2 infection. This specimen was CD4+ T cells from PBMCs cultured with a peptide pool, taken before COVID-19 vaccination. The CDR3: CASSQASEAFF. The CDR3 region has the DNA TGTGCCAGCAGCCAAGCGAGTGAAGCTTTCTTT.